The rows below give T cell receptor beta chains drawn from one sample of a study of STAT3 mutations in large granular lymphocyte leukemia. The data were produced by immunoSEQ multiplex PCR, yet TCRdb's version contains in-frame clones alone and is incomplete. Among 3,200 or so clones listed, roughly 90% were seen once. Sequencing input: peripheral blood mononuclear cells. The receptors shown here come from a man in his forties with T-cell large granular lymphocyte leukemia. Some clones in this sample may be carry-over from other donors' samples. Both conserved end residues are part of each CDR3. Fields, in order: V gene, CDR3 length, J gene, CDR3 protein.

V gene: TRBV5-4; CDR3 length: 14; J gene: TRBJ2-2; CDR3 protein: CASSPWGETGELFF
V gene: TRBV5-8; CDR3 length: 14; J gene: TRBJ1-2; CDR3 protein: CASSLRAADYGYTF
V gene: TRBV6-5; CDR3 length: 13; J gene: TRBJ1-1; CDR3 protein: CASSYSRDGRAFF
V gene: TRBV30; CDR3 length: 15; J gene: TRBJ1-6; CDR3 protein: CAWRAGGFGESPLHF
V gene: TRBV7-9; CDR3 length: 14; J gene: TRBJ2-7; CDR3 protein: CASSYGGEGGEQYF
V gene: TRBV7-2; CDR3 length: 13; J gene: TRBJ1-2; CDR3 protein: CASSLWIHYGYTF
V gene: TRBV18; CDR3 length: 13; J gene: TRBJ2-7; CDR3 protein: CASSPDSTYEQYF
V gene: TRBV30; CDR3 length: 12; J gene: TRBJ2-7; CDR3 protein: CALNRGGYEQYF
V gene: TRBV6-6; CDR3 length: 14; J gene: TRBJ2-5; CDR3 protein: CASSLGGGQETQYF
V gene: TRBV13; CDR3 length: 13; J gene: TRBJ1-6; CDR3 protein: CASTGQGNSPLHF
V gene: TRBV5-1; CDR3 length: 16; J gene: TRBJ2-6; CDR3 protein: CASSPMAGTGANVLTF
V gene: TRBV12-5; CDR3 length: 20; J gene: TRBJ2-2; CDR3 protein: CASGLVPGGLRVVDTGELFF
V gene: TRBV5-1; CDR3 length: 18; J gene: TRBJ1-6; CDR3 protein: CASSSEGGRDSYNSPLHF
V gene: TRBV6-5; CDR3 length: 15; J gene: TRBJ1-1; CDR3 protein: CASSYSPRASTEAFF
V gene: TRBV9; CDR3 length: 13; J gene: TRBJ1-2; CDR3 protein: CASSTTGTGGYTF